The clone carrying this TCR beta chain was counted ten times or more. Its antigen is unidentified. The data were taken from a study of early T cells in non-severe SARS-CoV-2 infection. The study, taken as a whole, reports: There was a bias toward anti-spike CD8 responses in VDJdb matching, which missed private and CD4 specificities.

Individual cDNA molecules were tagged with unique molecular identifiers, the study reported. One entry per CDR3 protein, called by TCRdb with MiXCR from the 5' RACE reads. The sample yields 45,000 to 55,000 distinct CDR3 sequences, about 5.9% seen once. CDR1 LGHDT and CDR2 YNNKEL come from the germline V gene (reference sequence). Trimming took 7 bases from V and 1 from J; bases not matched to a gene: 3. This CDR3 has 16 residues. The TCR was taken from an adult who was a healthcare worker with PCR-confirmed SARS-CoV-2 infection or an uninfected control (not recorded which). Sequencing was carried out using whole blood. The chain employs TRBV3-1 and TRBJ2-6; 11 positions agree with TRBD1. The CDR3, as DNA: TGTGCCAGCAAAGGGACAGGGGGGTCTGGGGCCAACGTCCTGACTTTC. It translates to CASKGTGGSGANVLTF. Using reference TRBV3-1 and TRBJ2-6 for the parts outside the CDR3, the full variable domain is DTAVSQTPKYLVTQMGNDKSIKCEQNLGHDTMYWYKQDSKKFLKIMFSYNNKELIINETVPNRFSPKSPDKAHLNLHINSLELGDSAVYFCASKGTGGSGANVLTFGAGSRLTVL.